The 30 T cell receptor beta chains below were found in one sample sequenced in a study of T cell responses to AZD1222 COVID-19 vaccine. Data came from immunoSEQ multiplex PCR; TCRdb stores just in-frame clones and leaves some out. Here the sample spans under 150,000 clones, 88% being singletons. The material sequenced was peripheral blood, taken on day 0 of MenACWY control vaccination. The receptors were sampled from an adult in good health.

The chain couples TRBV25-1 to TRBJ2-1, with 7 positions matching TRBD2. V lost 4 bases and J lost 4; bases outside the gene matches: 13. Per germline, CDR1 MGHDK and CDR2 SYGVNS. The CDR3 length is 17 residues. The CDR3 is CASSALARGLRYNEQFF. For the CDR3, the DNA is TGTGCCAGCAGTGCACTAGCGCGAGGACTACGTTACAATGAGCAGTTCTTC.

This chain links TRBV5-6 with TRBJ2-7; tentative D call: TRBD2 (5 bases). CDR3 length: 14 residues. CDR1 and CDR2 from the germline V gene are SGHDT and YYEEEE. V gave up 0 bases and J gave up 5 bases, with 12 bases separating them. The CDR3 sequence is CASSLASRTDEQYF. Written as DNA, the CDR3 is TGTGCCAGCAGCTTGGCTAGCCGGACGGACGAGCAGTACTTC.

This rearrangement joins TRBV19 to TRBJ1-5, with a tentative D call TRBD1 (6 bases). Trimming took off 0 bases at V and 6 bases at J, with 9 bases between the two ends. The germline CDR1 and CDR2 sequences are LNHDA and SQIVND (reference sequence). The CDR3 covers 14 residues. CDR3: CASSIDRGSQPQHF. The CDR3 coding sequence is TGTGCCAGTAGTATAGACAGGGGAAGTCAGCCCCAGCATTTT.

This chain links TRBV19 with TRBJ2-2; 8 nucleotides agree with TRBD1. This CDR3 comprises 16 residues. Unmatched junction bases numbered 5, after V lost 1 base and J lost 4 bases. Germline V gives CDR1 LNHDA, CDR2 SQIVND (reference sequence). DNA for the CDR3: TGTGCCAGTAGTATAGTCAGGGGGCTCGGCACCGGGGAGCTGTTTTTT. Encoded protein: CASSIVRGLGTGELFF.

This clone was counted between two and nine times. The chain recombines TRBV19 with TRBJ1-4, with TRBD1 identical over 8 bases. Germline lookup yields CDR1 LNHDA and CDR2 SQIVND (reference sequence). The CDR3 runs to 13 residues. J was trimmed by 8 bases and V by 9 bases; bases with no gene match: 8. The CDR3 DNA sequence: TGTGCCAGCGGGGGACAGGAACGAGAAAAACTGTTTTTT. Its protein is CASGGQEREKLFF.

The CDR3 DNA is TGTGCCAGCAGCTTAGACGTACGGGGAGCGGGAACAGATACGCAGTATTTT. It is translated as CASSLDVRGAGTDTQYF. This chain links TRBV11-2 with TRBJ2-3; TRBD2 matches at 7 bases. Trimming removed 0 bases from V and 3 bases from J; junction bases left unmatched: 9. Germline V gene lookup returns CDR1 SGHAT and CDR2 FQNNGV. CDR3 length: 17 residues.

The CDR3 DNA is TGTGCCAGCAGGGCTAGCGGGGATGAGCAGTTCTTC. This codes for CASRASGDEQFF. The rearrangement joins TRBV28 to TRBJ2-1; 9 bases map to TRBD2. J was trimmed by 8 bases and V by 6 bases; bases with no gene match: 2. The CDR3 sequence is 12 residues long. Germline CDR1 MDHEN, CDR2 SYDVKM.

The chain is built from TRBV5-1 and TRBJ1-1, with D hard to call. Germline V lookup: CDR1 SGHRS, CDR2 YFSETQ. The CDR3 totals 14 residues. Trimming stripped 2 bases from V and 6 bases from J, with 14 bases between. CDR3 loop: CASSFRVGEAEAFF. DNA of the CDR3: TGCGCCAGCAGCTTTAGGGTCGGGGAGGCTGAAGCTTTCTTT. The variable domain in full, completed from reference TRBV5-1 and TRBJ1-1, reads KAGVTQTPRYLIKTRGQQVTLSCSPISGHRSVSWYQQTPGQGLQFLFEYFSETQRNKGNFPGRFSGRQFSNSRSEMNVSTLELGDSALYLCASSFRVGEAEAFFGQGTRLTVV.

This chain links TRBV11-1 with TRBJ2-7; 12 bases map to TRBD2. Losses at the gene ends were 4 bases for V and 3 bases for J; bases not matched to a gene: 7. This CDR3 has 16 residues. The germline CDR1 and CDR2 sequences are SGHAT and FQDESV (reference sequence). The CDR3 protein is CASSSRTSGKYYEQYF. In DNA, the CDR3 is TGTGCCAGCAGCTCAAGGACTAGCGGGAAGTACTACGAGCAGTACTTC.

The CDR3 region has the DNA TGCAGCGGCGACCGGGACGGGAACACTGAAGCTTTCTTT. Amino acid sequence: CSGDRDGNTEAFF. The rearrangement links TRBV29-1 to TRBJ1-1, with D possibly TRBD1 on 5 matching bases. V lost 7 bases to trimming and J lost 1 base, with 13 bases between them. CDR3 length: 13 residues. Germline CDR1 reads SQVTM; CDR2 reads ANQGSEA.

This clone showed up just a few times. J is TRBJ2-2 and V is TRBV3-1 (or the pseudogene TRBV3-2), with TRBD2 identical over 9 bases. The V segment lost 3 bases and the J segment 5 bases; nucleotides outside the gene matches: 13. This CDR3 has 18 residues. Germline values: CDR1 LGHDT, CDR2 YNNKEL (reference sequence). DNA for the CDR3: TGTGCCAGCAGCCACCCACCTCCGAGCGGGAGGTCGACCGGGGAGCTGTTTTTT. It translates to CASSHPPPSGRSTGELFF.

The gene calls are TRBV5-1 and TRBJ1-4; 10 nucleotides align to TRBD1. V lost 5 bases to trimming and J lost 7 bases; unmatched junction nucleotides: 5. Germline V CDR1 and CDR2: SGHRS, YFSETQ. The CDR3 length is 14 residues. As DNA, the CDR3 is TGCGCCAGCAGTCAGGGACAGGGGTTTGAAAAACTGTTTTTT. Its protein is CASSQGQGFEKLFF.

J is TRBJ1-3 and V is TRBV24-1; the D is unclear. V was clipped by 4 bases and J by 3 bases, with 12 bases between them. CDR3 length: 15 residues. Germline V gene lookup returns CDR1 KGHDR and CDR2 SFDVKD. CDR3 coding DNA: TGTGCCACCAGTGACCCAGGAGGGAATGGAAACACCATATATTTT. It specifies CATSDPGGNGNTIYF.

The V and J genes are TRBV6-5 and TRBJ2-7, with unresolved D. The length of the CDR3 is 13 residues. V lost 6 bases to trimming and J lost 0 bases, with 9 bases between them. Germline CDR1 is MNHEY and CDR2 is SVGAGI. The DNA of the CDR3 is TGTGCCAGCAGAGCGACGAACTCCTACGAGCAGTACTTC. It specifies CASRATNSYEQYF.

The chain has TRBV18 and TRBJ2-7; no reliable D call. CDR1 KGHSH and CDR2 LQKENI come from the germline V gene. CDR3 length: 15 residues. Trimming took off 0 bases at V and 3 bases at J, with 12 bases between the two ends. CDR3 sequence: CASSPPSRNYYEQYF. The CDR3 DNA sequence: TGTGCCAGCTCACCACCTTCCAGGAATTACTACGAGCAGTACTTC.

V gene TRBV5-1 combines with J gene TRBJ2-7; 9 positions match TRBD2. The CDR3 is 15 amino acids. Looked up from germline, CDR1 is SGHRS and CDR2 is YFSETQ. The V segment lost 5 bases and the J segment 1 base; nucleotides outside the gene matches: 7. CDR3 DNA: TGCGCCAGCAGGGCGGGGAGCGGGAGGTCCTACGAGCAGTACTTC. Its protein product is CASRAGSGRSYEQYF.

The CDR3 reads CASRLSGSKGEQFF. In DNA form, the CDR3 reads TGTGCCAGCAGACTTAGCGGGAGTAAAGGTGAGCAGTTCTTC. The rearrangement joins TRBV28 to TRBJ2-1, with TRBD2 matching 9 bases. The CDR3 sequence is 14 residues long. V lost 6 bases and J lost 9; bases outside the gene matches: 9. In germline, CDR1 is MDHEN, CDR2 SYDVKM.

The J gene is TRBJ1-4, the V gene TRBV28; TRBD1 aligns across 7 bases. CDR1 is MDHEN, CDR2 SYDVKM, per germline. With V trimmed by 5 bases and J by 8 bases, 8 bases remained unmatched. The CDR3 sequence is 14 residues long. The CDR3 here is CASSPTGIREKLFF. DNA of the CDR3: TGTGCCAGCAGTCCGACAGGGATCAGGGAAAAACTGTTTTTT.

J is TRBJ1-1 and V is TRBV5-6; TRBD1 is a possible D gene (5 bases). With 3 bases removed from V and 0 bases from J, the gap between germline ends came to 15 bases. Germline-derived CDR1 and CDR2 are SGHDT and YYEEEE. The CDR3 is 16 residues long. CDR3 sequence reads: CASSSEIGGMNTEAFF. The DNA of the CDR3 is TGTGCCAGCAGCTCCGAAATTGGGGGTATGAACACTGAAGCTTTCTTT.

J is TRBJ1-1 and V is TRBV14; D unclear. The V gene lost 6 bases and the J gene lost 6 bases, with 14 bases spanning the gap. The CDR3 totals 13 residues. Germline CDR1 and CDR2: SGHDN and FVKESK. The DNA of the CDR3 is TGTGCCAGCAGACTTAGGGAGGTGGCTGAAGCTTTCTTT. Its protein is CASRLREVAEAFF.

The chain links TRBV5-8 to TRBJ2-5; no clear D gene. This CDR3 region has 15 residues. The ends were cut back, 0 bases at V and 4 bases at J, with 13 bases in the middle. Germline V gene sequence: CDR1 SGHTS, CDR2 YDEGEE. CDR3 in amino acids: CASSLGASERETQYF. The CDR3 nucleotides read TGTGCCAGCAGCTTGGGAGCGAGCGAGAGAGAGACCCAGTACTTC.

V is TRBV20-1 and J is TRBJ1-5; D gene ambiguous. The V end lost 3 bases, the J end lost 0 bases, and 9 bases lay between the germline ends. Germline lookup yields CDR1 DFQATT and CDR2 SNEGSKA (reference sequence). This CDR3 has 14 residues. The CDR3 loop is CSASAGYSNQPQHF. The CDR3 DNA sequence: TGCAGTGCTAGTGCCGGCTATAGCAATCAGCCCCAGCATTTT.

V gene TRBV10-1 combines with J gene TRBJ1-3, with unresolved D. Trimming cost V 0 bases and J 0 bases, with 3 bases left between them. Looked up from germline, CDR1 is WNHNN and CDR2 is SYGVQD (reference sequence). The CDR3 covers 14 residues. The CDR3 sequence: CASSESSSGNTIYF. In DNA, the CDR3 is TGCGCCAGCAGTGAGTCAAGCTCTGGAAACACCATATATTTT.

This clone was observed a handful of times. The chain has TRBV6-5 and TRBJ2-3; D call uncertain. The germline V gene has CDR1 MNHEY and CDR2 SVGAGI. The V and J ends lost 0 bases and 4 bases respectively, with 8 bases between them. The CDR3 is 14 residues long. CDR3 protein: CASSYSSYADTQYF. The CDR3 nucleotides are TGTGCCAGCAGTTACTCGAGTTATGCAGATACGCAGTATTTT.

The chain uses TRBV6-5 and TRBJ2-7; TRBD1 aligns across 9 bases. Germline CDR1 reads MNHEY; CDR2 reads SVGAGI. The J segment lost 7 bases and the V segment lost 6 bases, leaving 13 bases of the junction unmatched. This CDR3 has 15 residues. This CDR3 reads CASSYRGQGFREQYF. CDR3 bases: TGTGCCAGCAGCTATAGGGGACAGGGTTTTCGGGAGCAGTACTTC.

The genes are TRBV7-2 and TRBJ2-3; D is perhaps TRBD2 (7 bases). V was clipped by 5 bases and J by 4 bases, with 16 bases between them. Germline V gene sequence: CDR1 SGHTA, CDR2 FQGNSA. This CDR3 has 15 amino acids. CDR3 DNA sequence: TGTGCCAGCAGCCCACTGGGGGGGCCCCCAGATACGCAGTATTTT. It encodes CASSPLGGPPDTQYF.

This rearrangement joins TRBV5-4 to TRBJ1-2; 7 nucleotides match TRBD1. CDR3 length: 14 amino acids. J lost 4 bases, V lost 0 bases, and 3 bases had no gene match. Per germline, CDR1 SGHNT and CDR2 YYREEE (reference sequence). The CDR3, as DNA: TGTGCCAGCAGCTTGGATCACAGGGGCTATGGCTACACCTTC. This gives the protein CASSLDHRGYGYTF. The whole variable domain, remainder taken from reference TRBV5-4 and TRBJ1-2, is ETGVTQSPTHLIKTRGQQVTLRCSSQSGHNTVSWYQQALGQGPQFIFQYYREEENGRGNFPPRFSGLQFPNYSSELNVNALELDDSALYLCASSLDHRGYGYTFGSGTRLTVV.

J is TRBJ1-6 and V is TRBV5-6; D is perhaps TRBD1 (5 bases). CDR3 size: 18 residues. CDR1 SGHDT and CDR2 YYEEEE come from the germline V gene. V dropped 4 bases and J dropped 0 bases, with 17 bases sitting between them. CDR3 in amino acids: CASSRGIRGSSYNSPLHF. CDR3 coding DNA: TGTGCCAGCAGCCGGGGGATACGGGGAAGCTCCTATAATTCACCCCTCCACTTT.

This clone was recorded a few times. The CDR3 loop is CAISESGVPNTEAFF. CDR3 bases: TGTGCCATCAGTGAGTCGGGAGTCCCGAACACTGAAGCTTTCTTT. The gene calls are TRBV10-3 and TRBJ1-1; no clear D gene. There are 15 residues in the CDR3. The germline V gene encodes CDR1 ENHRY and CDR2 SYGVKD. V was cut by 0 bases and J by 1 base, with 9 bases left in between.

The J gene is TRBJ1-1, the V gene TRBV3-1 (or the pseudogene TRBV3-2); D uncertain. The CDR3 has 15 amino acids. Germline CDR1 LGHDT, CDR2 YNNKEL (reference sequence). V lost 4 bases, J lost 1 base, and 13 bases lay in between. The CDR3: CASSRPGTANTEAFF. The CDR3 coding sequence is TGTGCCAGCAGCCGGCCCGGTACGGCGAACACTGAAGCTTTCTTT.